Listed below are T cell receptor beta chains from one sample, sequenced in a study of early T cells in non-severe SARS-CoV-2 infection. TCRdb fed the 5' RACE reads into MiXCR, producing one record per CDR3 protein. The sample contains more than 90,000 distinct CDR3 sequences, around 13% of which appear only once. Sequencing input: whole blood. The source of these receptors is an adult who was a healthcare worker with PCR-confirmed SARS-CoV-2 infection or an uninfected control (not recorded which). Both conserved end residues are part of each CDR3. A D gene is named only where the DNA matches it firmly. For some rows the clone size is stated as once, few or many, or as a class when expanded; others skip it.

v_gene,abundance,j_gene,d_gene,CDR3aa,CDR3nt
TRBV28,many,TRBJ2-7,TRBD1,CASTENRGTYEQYF,TGTGCCAGCACCGAAAACAGGGGCACCTACGAGCAGTACTTC
TRBV4-2,many,TRBJ1-1,NA,CASSRPSVRGKNTEAFF,TGTGCCAGCAGCCGCCCCTCCGTGAGGGGGAAGAACACTGAAGCTTTCTTT
TRBV29-1,NA,TRBJ2-1,NA,CSVADNEQFF,TGCAGCGTTGCGGACAATGAGCAGTTCTTC
TRBV7-8,many,TRBJ1-5,NA,CASSFSGGVNQPQHF,TGTGCCAGCAGCTTTTCCGGGGGAGTCAATCAGCCCCAGCATTTT
TRBV28,NA,TRBJ2-1,NA,CASEHGGTGSSGGYNEQFF,TGTGCCAGCGAACACGGCGGGACAGGGTCTAGCGGGGGCTACAATGAGCAGTTCTTC
TRBV29-1,NA,TRBJ2-1,TRBD1,CSVIGTDSYNEQFF,TGCAGCGTGATTGGGACAGACTCATACAATGAGCAGTTCTTC
TRBV12-3/TRBV12-4,few,TRBJ1-5,NA,CASSPGNGNQPQHF,TGTGCCAGCAGCCCCGGGAACGGCAATCAGCCCCAGCATTTT
TRBV19,few,TRBJ2-3,NA,CASSIFAGANTDTQYF,TGTGCCAGTAGTATCTTTGCGGGGGCCAACACAGATACGCAGTATTTT
TRBV29-1,NA,TRBJ2-7,NA,CSVDHTSGAQYF,TGCAGCGTTGATCATACTAGTGGGGCTCAGTACTTC
TRBV11-2,NA,TRBJ2-5,NA,CASSFPGAYQETQYF,TGTGCCAGCAGCTTCCCGGGGGCCTACCAAGAGACCCAGTACTTC
TRBV11-2,many,TRBJ2-5,TRBD1,CASSLGLDRGRETQYF,TGTGCCAGCAGCTTGGGACTGGACAGGGGAAGGGAGACCCAGTACTTC
TRBV12-2,few,TRBJ1-2,NA,CASRSAEGRGPANYGYTF,TGTGCAAGTCGCTCCGCAGAGGGTAGGGGGCCGGCTAACTATGGCTACACCTTC
TRBV7-2,many,TRBJ2-7,TRBD2,CASSQLGGFSYEQYF,TGTGCCAGCAGCCAACTCGGGGGGTTCTCCTACGAGCAGTACTTC
TRBV6-1,NA,TRBJ1-5,NA,CASSEQGARSNQPQHF,TGTGCCAGCAGTGAGCAGGGCGCGCGTAGCAATCAGCCCCAGCATTTT
TRBV6-5,many,TRBJ1-2,NA,CASSYFGGPNYGYTF,TGTGCCAGCAGTTACTTTGGGGGACCCAACTATGGCTACACCTTC
TRBV20-1,few,TRBJ1-5,TRBD1,CSARQGAQPQHF,TGCAGTGCACGACAGGGAGCCCAGCCCCAGCATTTT
TRBV29-1,many,TRBJ2-1,NA,CSVEVGSEQFF,TGCAGCGTTGAAGTAGGGTCTGAGCAGTTCTTC
TRBV29-1,NA,TRBJ2-3,NA,CSVEVGSKSVTQYF,TGCAGCGTTGAAGTTGGGAGTAAGTCAGTTACGCAGTATTTT